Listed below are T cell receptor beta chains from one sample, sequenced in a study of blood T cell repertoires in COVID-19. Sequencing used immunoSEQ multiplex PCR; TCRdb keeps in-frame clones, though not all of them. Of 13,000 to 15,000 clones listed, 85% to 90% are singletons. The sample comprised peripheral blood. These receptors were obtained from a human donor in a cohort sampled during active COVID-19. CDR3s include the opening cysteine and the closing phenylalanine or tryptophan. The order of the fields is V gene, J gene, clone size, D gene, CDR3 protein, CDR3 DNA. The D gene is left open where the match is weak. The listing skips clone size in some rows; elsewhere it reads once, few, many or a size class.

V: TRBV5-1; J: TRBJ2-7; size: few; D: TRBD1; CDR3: CASSGTVGNEQYF; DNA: TGCGCCAGCAGCGGGACAGTAGGTAACGAGCAGTACTTC
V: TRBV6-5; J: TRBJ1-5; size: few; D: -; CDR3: CASSYGQGPGQPQHF; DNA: TGTGCCAGCAGTTACGGGCAGGGGCCGGGCCAGCCCCAGCATTTT
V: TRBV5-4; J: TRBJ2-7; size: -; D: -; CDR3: CASSLSGAGTYEQYF; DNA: TGTGCCAGCAGCTTGTCTGGGGCGGGGACCTACGAGCAGTACTTC
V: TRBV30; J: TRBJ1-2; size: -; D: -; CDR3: CAWSISTDSYGYTF; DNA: TGTGCCTGGAGTATATCCACGGACAGCTATGGCTACACCTTC
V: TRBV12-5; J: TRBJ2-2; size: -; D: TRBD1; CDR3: CASAPDWTGRSGELFF; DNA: TGTGCTAGTGCCCCCGATTGGACAGGGAGGTCCGGGGAGCTGTTTTTT
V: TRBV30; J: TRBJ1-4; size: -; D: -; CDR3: CAFLTGYNEKLFF; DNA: TGTGCCTTCTTAACAGGATATAATGAAAAACTGTTTTTT
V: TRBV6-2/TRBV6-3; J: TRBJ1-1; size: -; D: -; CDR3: CASSWTIGTEAFF; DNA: TGTGCCAGCAGTTGGACAATAGGCACTGAAGCTTTCTTT
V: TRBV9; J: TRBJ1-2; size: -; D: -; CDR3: CASSARATYGYTF; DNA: TGTGCCAGCAGCGCCAGGGCCACCTATGGCTACACCTTC
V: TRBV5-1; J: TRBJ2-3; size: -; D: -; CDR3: CASSLALDSFSTDTQYF; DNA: TGCGCCAGCAGCTTGGCCTTGGACAGTTTTAGCACAGATACGCAGTATTTT
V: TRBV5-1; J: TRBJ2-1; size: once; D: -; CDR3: CASRVGGDSYNEQFF; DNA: TGCGCCAGCAGGGTGGGCGGGGACTCCTACAATGAGCAGTTCTTC
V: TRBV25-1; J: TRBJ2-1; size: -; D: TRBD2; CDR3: CASSEETSTSEQFF; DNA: TGTGCCAGCAGTGAAGAGACTAGCACGAGTGAGCAGTTCTTC
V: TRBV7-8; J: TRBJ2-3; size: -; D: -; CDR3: CASSSAEGSSTDTQYF; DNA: TGTGCCAGCAGCTCCGCGGAGGGTTCTAGCACAGATACGCAGTATTTT
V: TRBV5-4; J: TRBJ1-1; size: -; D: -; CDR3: CASSLGAGIGDTEAFF; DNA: TGTGCCAGCAGCTTGGGTGCAGGGATAGGGGACACTGAAGCTTTCTTT
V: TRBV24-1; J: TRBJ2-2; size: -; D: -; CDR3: CATSDPGTGELFF; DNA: TGTGCCACCAGTGATCCGGGGACCGGGGAGCTGTTTTTT
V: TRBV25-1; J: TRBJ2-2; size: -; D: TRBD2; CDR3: CASSDPGRGAGELFF; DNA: TGTGCCAGCAGTGATCCCGGGAGGGGTGCCGGGGAGCTGTTTTTT
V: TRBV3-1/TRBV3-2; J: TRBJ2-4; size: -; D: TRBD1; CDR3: CASSHAGKAPGGIQYF; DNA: TGTGCCAGCAGCCACGCCGGGAAGGCCCCAGGGGGCATTCAGTACTTC
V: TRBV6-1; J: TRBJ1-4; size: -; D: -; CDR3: CASSEVWGVREKLFF; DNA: TGTGCCAGCAGTGAAGTCTGGGGGGTACGTGAAAAACTGTTTTTT
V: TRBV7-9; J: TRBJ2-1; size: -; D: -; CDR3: CASSPNRDEQFF; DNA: TGTGCCAGCAGCCCCAACCGGGATGAGCAGTTCTTC
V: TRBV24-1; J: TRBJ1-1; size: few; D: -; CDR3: CATRGGENTEAFF; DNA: TGTGCCACCAGGGGGGGGGAAAACACTGAAGCTTTCTTT
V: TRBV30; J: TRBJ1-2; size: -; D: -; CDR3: CAWTGGGYGYTF; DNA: TGTGCCTGGACGGGGGGGGGCTATGGCTACACCTTC
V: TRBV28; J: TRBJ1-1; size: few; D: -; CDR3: CASRQRSGTQNTEAFF; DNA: TGTGCCAGCAGGCAGCGTTCCGGGACTCAGAACACTGAAGCTTTCTTT
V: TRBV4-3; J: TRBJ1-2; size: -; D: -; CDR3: CASSQGDGRANYGYTF; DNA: TGCGCCAGCAGCCAAGGAGACGGCAGGGCGAACTATGGCTACACCTTC
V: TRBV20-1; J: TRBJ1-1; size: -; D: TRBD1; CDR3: CSARTGSGAFF; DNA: TGCAGTGCGAGGACAGGTTCGGGAGCTTTCTTT
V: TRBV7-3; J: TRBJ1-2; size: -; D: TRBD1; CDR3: CASSLTGGDGYTF; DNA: TGTGCCAGCAGCTTAACAGGGGGCGATGGCTACACCTTC
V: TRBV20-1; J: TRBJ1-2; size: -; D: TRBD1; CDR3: CSASNRGDYGYTF; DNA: TGCAGTGCTAGTAACAGGGGAGACTATGGCTACACCTTC
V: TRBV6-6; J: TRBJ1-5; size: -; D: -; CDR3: CASSYSRAGDNQPQHF; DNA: TGTGCCAGCAGTTACTCGAGGGCAGGGGACAATCAGCCCCAGCATTTT
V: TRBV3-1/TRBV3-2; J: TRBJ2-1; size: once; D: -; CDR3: CASSQDRFRKQFF; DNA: TGTGCCAGCAGCCAAGATCGATTCAGGAAGCAGTTCTTC
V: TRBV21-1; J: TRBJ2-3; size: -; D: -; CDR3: CASSKEQTNPSLATDTQYF; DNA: TGTGCCAGCAGCAAAGAGCAGACAAACCCTTCTCTAGCCACAGATACGCAGTATTTT
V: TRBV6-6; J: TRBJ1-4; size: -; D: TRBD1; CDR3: CASSYLTGVGEKLFF; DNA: TGTGCCAGCAGTTACTTGACAGGGGTGGGCGAAAAACTGTTTTTT
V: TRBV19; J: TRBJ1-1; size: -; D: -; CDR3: CASSMKAQGEAFF; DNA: TGTGCCAGTAGTATGAAGGCACAGGGTGAAGCTTTCTTT
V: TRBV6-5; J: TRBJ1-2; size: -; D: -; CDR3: CASLKTGFNYGYTF; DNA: TGTGCCAGTCTGAAGACAGGATTCAACTATGGCTACACCTTC
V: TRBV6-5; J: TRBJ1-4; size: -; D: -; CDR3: CASTRQVPSEKLFF; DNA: TGTGCCAGCACCCGACAGGTTCCTAGTGAAAAACTGTTTTTT
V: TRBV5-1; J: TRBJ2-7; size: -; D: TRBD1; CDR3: CAGSLEAQGAPPYEQYF; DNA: TGCGCCGGCAGCTTGGAGGCGCAGGGGGCGCCTCCCTACGAGCAGTACTTC
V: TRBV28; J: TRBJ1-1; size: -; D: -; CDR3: CASSLWGSSAEAFF; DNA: TGTGCCAGCAGTTTATGGGGCTCATCGGCTGAAGCTTTCTTT
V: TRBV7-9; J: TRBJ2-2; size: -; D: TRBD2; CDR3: CASSRGLAGGTGELFF; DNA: TGTGCCAGCAGCCGAGGCCTAGCGGGAGGCACCGGGGAGCTGTTTTTT
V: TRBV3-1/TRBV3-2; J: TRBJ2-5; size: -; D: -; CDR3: CASSQLEQGATQYF; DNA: TGTGCCAGCAGCCAACTGGAACAAGGGGCAACCCAGTACTTC
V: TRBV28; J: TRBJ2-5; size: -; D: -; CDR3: CASSLSTVQETQYF; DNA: TGTGCCAGCAGTTTATCGACAGTCCAAGAGACCCAGTACTTC
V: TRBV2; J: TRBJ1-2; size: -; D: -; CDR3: CASREGHNFNYGYTF; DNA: TGTGCCAGCAGAGAGGGACACAACTTTAACTATGGCTACACCTTC
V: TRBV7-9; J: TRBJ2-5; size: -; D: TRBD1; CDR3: CAIDREQETQYF; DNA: TGTGCCATCGACAGGGAACAAGAGACCCAGTACTTC
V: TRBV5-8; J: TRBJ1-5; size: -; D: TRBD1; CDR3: CASSSGTESGGNQPQHF; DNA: TGTGCCAGCAGCTCCGGGACAGAGTCAGGTGGCAATCAGCCCCAGCATTTT
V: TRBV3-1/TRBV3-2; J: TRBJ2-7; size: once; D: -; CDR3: CASSQGGHPNEQYF; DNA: TGTGCCAGCAGCCAAGGGGGACATCCCAACGAGCAGTACTTC
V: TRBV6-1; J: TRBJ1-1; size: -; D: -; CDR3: CASSGALVIPVTEAFF; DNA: TGTGCCAGCAGTGGCGCCCTAGTCATTCCAGTCACTGAAGCTTTCTTT